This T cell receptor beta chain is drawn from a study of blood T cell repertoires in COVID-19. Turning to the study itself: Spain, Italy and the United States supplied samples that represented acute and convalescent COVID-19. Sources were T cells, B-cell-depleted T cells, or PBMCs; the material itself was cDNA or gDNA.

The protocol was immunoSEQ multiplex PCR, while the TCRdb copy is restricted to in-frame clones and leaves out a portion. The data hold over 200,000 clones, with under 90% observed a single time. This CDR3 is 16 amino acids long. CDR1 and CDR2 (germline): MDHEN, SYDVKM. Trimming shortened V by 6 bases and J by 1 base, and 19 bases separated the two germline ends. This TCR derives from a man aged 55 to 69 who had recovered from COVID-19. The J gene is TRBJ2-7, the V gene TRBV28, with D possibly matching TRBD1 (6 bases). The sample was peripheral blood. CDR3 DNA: TGTGCCAGCAGGGACTCTAACAGGGCTGTGTCCTACGAGCAGTACTTC. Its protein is CASRDSNRAVSYEQYF. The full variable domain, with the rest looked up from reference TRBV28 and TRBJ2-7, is DVKVTQSSRYLVKRTGEKVFLECVQDMDHENMFWYRQDPGLGLRLIYFSYDVKMKEKGDIPEGYSVSREKKERFSLILESASTNQTSMYLCASRDSNRAVSYEQYFGPGTRLTVT.